This note documents a single T cell receptor beta chain sequence. MiXCR, run by TCRdb on the reads, gives a single entry per CDR3 protein. In the table there are 300,000 or so distinct CDR3 sequences, over 20% of which are singletons. The data were obtained in a study of T cell repertoires in cytomegalovirus infection. The CDR3 runs 18 residues. V trimming: 7 bases; J trimming: 3 bases; junction bases outside the gene matches: 16. Germline CDR1 reads LNHDA; CDR2 reads SQIVND (reference sequence). The rearrangement uses TRBV19 and TRBJ2-3; 10 nucleotides match TRBD2. Sequencing was done on a sample of PBMCs. The sequence came from a human donor in good health (CMV status not recorded). Some clones in this sample may be carry-over from other donors' samples. CDR3 nucleotide sequence: TGTGCCAGTACCCTACGCTTCAGCGGGGGGGCCGATACAGATACGCAGTATTTT. Its translation: CASTLRFSGGADTDTQYF.